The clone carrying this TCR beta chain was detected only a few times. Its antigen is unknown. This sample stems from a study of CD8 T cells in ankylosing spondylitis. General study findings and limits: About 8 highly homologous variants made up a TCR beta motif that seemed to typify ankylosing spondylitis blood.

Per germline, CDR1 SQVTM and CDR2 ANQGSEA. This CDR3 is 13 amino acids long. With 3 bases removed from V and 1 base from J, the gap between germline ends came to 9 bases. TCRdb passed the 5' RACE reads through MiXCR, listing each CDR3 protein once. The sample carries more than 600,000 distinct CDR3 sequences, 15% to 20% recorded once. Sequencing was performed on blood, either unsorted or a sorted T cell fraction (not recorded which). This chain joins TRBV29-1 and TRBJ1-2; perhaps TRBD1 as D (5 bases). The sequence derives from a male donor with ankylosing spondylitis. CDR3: CSVDRADNYGYTF. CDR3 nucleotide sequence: TGCAGCGTTGACAGGGCTGATAACTATGGCTACACCTTC.